The 4 T cell receptor beta chains in this list originate from one sample, sequenced in a study of shared clonotypes between healthy human individuals. The table came from immunoSEQ multiplex PCR; TCRdb's copy has only in-frame clones and leaves some out. The profile covers around 1,000,000 clones, with about 72% appearing a single time and roughly 0.83% taken by the ten largest. The sequencing sample was made of memory CD4+ T cells from PBMCs. Subset reported: CD45RA-negative fraction. These receptors were taken from a man between 18 and 29 years old in good health. Some clones in this sample may be carry-over from other donors' samples.

A few counts support this clone. The genes are TRBV23-1 and TRBJ1-5; unclear D gene. TRBV23-1 has ORF status, its function being uncertain. V lost 6 bases and J lost 7, with 7 bases in between. The CDR3 has 11 amino acids. CDR3 sequence reads: CASRVVQPQHF. CDR3 bases: TGCGCCAGCAGAGTAGTACAGCCCCAGCATTTT.

Points on this clone: Other DNA sequences of this sample code for an identical CDR3. The chain has TRBV9 and TRBJ1-2, with D hard to call. Trimming pared 0 bases from V and 0 bases from J, leaving 6 bases between. Germline V gene data show CDR1 as SGDLS and CDR2 as YYNGEE. The CDR3 loop spans 14 amino acids. The CDR3 sequence: CASSVGGTNYGYTF. The DNA for the CDR3 is TGTGCCAGCAGCGTAGGGGGAACTAACTATGGCTACACCTTC. The variable domain in full, completed from reference TRBV9 and TRBJ1-2, reads DSGVTQTPKHLITATGQRVTLRCSPRSGDLSVYWYQQSLDQGLQFLIQYYNGEERAKGNILERFSAQQFPDLHSELNLSSLELGDSALYFCASSVGGTNYGYTFGSGTRLTVV.

This chain links TRBV7-9 with TRBJ2-7; D ambiguous. The CDR3 length is 14 residues. V shed 5 bases and J shed 4 bases, with 15 bases lying between them. The germline gives CDR1 SEHNR, CDR2 FQNEAQ (reference sequence). The CDR3, as DNA: TGTGCCAGCAGCCCCAACTCACAATCTTACGAGCAGTACTTC. Encoded protein: CASSPNSQSYEQYF.

In the case of this clone: At the DNA level, this CDR3 is encoded by other sequences in the same sample as well. The CDR3 DNA is TGTGCCAGCAGCCCACACAGGGGGCGCAACACTGAAGCTTTCTTT. Its translation is CASSPHRGRNTEAFF. The V and J genes are TRBV7-3 and TRBJ1-1; TRBD1 agrees at 9 bases. Per the germline V gene, CDR1 is SGHTA and CDR2 is FQGTGA. The CDR3 contains 15 residues. V gave up 5 bases and J gave up 2 bases; unmatched junction bases: 6.